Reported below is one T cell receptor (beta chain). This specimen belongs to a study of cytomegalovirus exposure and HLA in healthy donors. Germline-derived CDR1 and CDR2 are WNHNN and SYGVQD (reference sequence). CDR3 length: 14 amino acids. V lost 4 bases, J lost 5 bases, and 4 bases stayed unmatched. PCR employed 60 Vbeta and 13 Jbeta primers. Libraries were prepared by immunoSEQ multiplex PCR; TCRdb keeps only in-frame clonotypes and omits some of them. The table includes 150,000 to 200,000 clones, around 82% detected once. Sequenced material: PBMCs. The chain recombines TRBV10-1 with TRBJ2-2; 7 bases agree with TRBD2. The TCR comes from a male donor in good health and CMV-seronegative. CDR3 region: CASSGGGRTGELFF. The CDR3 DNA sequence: TGCGCCAGCAGTGGCGGGGGAAGGACCGGGGAGCTGTTTTTT.